This entry lists 19 T cell receptor beta chains sequenced from one sample in a study of T cells in Graves' hyperthyroidism and ophthalmopathy. Amplified TCR beta CDR3 regions derived from RNA transcripts. First-round RT-PCR of the TCR CDR3 relied on the HTBI primer set. MiXCR was run by TCRdb on the multiplex PCR reads, yielding one entry per CDR3 protein. The repertoire holds a few hundred thousand distinct CDR3 sequences, with less than 20% as singletons. Sequencing used blood. Receptor source: a woman aged 18-35 years with Graves' hyperthyroidism.

There are many counts of this clonotype. V is TRBV7-2 and J is TRBJ2-7, with a weak D call TRBD2 (6 bases). Trimming left V 4 bases short and J 3 bases short, with 16 bases between. CDR1 SGHTA and CDR2 FQGNSA come from the germline V gene. There are 15 residues in the CDR3. The CDR3 DNA follows: TGTGCCAGCAGCTCCATAGCGGAGACGGGCTACGAGCAGTACTTC. It specifies CASSSIAETGYEQYF.

This clonotype was found many times. The DNA of the CDR3 is TGTGCCACCAGCGATCCCCGGACAGGGGAGGTAGAGACCCAGTACTTC. Translated: CATSDPRTGEVETQYF. This chain links TRBV24-1 with TRBJ2-5; 9 nucleotides agree with TRBD1. The germline gives CDR1 KGHDR, CDR2 SFDVKD. The CDR3 contains 16 residues. Trimming at V came to 7 bases and at J to 4 bases, leaving 12 bases not matched to a gene.

A word on this clonotype: A clone one base away is much larger, so this may be a read error. CDR3 amino acids: CASRQQDTEAFF. For the CDR3, the DNA is TGTGCCAGCAGACAGCAGGACACTGAAGCTTTCTTT. The chain carries TRBV6-2 or TRBV6-3 and TRBJ1-1; D gene unclear. Germline CDR1 reads MNHEY; CDR2 reads SVGEGT. The germline V and J ends were trimmed by 6 bases and 3 bases, with 8 bases remaining between them. This CDR3 contains 12 residues.

This clonotype appeared a few times. The chain joins TRBV29-1 to TRBJ2-7, with TRBD1 matching 9 bases. V was pared by 1 base and J by 7 bases, with 11 bases of the junction left unmatched. Germline CDR1 SQVTM, CDR2 ANQGSEA. The CDR3 length is 15 residues. CDR3 bases: TGCAGCGTTGAAGGCCCCGGACAGGGGACCTGGGAGCAGTACTTC. Its protein is CSVEGPGQGTWEQYF.

V and J are TRBV20-1 and TRBJ2-1; maybe TRBD1 (5 bases). Germline CDR1 DFQATT, CDR2 SNEGSKA (reference sequence). The CDR3 sequence is 14 residues long. V was shortened by 1 base and J by 3 bases, with 10 bases between the two germline ends. CDR3 in DNA: TGCAGTGCTAGAGCTTCAGGGAACTACAATGAGCAGTTCTTC. Protein: CSARASGNYNEQFF.

The chain employs TRBV19 and TRBJ1-5; possible D gene TRBD1, 5 bases. V gave up 3 bases and J gave up 5 bases, with 14 bases separating them. CDR1 is LNHDA and CDR2 is SQIVND in the germline V gene (reference sequence). The CDR3 has 15 residues. For the CDR3, the DNA is TGTGCCAGTAGTATGGGGGGAATCGGGGATCAGCCCCAGCATTTT. Amino acids: CASSMGGIGDQPQHF.

The chain couples TRBV6-1 to TRBJ1-2, with D unclear. CDR3 size: 14 residues. Germline assignment: CDR1 MNHNS and CDR2 SASEGT. V was shortened by 5 bases and J by 4 bases, with 14 bases between the two germline ends. The CDR3 loop is CASSRPGESYGYTF. CDR3 coding DNA: TGTGCCAGCAGTAGACCCGGGGAAAGCTATGGCTACACCTTC.

This clonotype has more than one count but fewer than ten. The rearrangement uses TRBV6-1 and TRBJ1-6; D is uncertain. This CDR3 comprises 13 residues. Germline CDR1 is MNHNS and CDR2 is SASEGT. V shed 6 bases and J shed 10 bases, with 13 bases lying between them. As DNA, the CDR3 is TGTGCCAGCAGCCAACTGGTAGGATCACCCCTCCACTTT. Translated, it gives CASSQLVGSPLHF.

This clonotype has a count of ten or more. The rearrangement joins TRBV5-5 to TRBJ2-5; a weak D match, TRBD2 (5 bases). The V end lost 4 bases, the J end lost 2 bases, and 15 bases lay between the germline ends. The V gene's germline CDR1 is SGHKS and CDR2 YYEKEE (reference sequence). The CDR3 is 15 amino acids. The CDR3 is CASSLREQLQETQYF. As DNA, the CDR3 is TGTGCCAGCAGCCTCCGGGAACAGCTACAAGAGACCCAGTACTTC.

This clonotype was detected many times. V usage is TRBV6-1 and J usage is TRBJ2-5; D tentatively reads TRBD1 or TRBD2 (5 bases each). The V gene's germline CDR1 is MNHNS and CDR2 SASEGT. Trimming took off 8 bases at V and 5 bases at J, with 24 bases between the two ends. This CDR3 has 16 residues. The CDR3 nucleotides read TGTGCCAGCGCTCGCCCACCGGGACCCATGGTTGAGACCCAGTACTTC. Translation gives CASARPPGPMVETQYF.

This clonotype has only a few counts. The CDR3 spells CASSFDTVSLSNYGYTF. As DNA, the CDR3 is TGTGCCAGCAGTTTCGATACCGTAAGCCTATCTAACTATGGCTACACCTTC. The chain recombines TRBV6-1 with TRBJ1-2; D unclear. Trimming took 5 bases from V and 0 from J, leaving 19 bases between them. This CDR3 has 17 amino acids. CDR1 and CDR2 (germline): MNHNS, SASEGT.

V gene TRBV29-1 combines with J gene TRBJ1-1, with TRBD1 matching over 8 bases. Germline V gene data show CDR1 as SQVTM and CDR2 as ANQGSEA. This CDR3 is 15 amino acids long. Losses at the gene ends were 6 bases for V and 1 base for J; bases not matched to a gene: 10. CDR3 in DNA: TGCAGCGTCCAGCCTCGACAGGGGTGGAACACTGAAGCTTTCTTT. Translated, it gives CSVQPRQGWNTEAFF.

This clonotype has more than one count but fewer than ten. The rearrangement links TRBV25-1 to TRBJ1-1; TRBD1 aligns across 8 bases. The germline gives CDR1 MGHDK, CDR2 SYGVNS. This CDR3 spans 17 amino acids. J was trimmed by 5 bases and V by 5 bases; bases with no gene match: 16. The CDR3 region is CASSPPHLLDRVTEAFF. The CDR3 bases are TGTGCCAGCAGTCCTCCTCATCTCCTGGACAGGGTTACTGAAGCTTTCTTT.

This chain joins TRBV3-1 and TRBJ2-7, with 9 bases identical to TRBD2. CDR1 and CDR2 (germline): LGHDT, YNNKEL (reference sequence). After removal of 5 bases from V and 2 bases from J, the junction contained 7 bases not matched to a gene. The CDR3 extends over 15 amino acids. In DNA form, the CDR3 reads TGTGCCAGCAGCGGAAGGACTAGCGCGACCTACGAGCAGTACTTC. Protein: CASSGRTSATYEQYF.

Points on this clonotype: Given a much more abundant clone one base away, this may be a read error. V and J are TRBV5-5 and TRBJ2-3, with TRBD2 matching over 8 bases. CDR1 is SGHKS, CDR2 YYEKEE, per germline (reference sequence). This CDR3 is built from 13 residues. CDR3 residues: CTSRTSSTDTQYF. Here the CDR3 DNA reads TGTACCAGCCGGACTAGCAGCACAGATACGCAGTATTTT.

This clonotype turned up a few times. The rearrangement links TRBV19 to TRBJ1-5; a possible D gene is TRBD1 (5 bases). The CDR3 totals 11 residues. The germline V gene encodes CDR1 LNHDA and CDR2 SQIVND (reference sequence). The ends were cut back, 9 bases at V and 4 bases at J, with 7 bases in the middle. CDR3 nucleotide sequence: TGTGCCAGGACAGATAATCAGCCCCAGCATTTT. It translates to CARTDNQPQHF.

This clonotype was counted ten times or more. The chain combines TRBV20-1 with TRBJ1-1; D remains unclear. Germline V CDR1 and CDR2: DFQATT, SNEGSKA (reference sequence). The CDR3 is 12 amino acids. Between the trimmed V and J ends, which lost 8 bases and 6 bases, there was a span of 16 bases. CDR3 bases: TGCAGTACCTCGAGGGCGCGCGCTGAAGCTTTCTTT. This gives the protein CSTSRARAEAFF.

Many counts were recorded for this clonotype. The rearrangement uses TRBV27 and TRBJ1-1; 11 nucleotides agree with TRBD1. The CDR3 extends over 15 amino acids. Germline V gene data show CDR1 as MNHEY and CDR2 as SMNVEV (reference sequence). With 4 bases clipped from V and 5 bases from J, the junction kept 6 bases outside the gene matches. CDR3 nucleotide sequence: TGTGCCAGCAGTTCAGGACAGGGGGCGCGAACTGAAGCTTTCTTT. Translation gives CASSSGQGARTEAFF.

This clonotype was recorded a few times. The gene calls are TRBV5-1 and TRBJ2-5; D not certain. This CDR3 has 12 residues. The germline gives CDR1 SGHRS, CDR2 YFSETQ. V lost 4 bases and J lost 5, with 9 bases in between. The CDR3 bases are TGCGCCAGCAGCCAGAGTCAGGAGACCCAGTACTTC. Protein sequence: CASSQSQETQYF.